Listed here is a single T cell receptor (beta chain). This sample was included in a study of blood T cell repertoires in COVID-19. Overall study: Material from acute and convalescent COVID-19 was sourced from the United States, Italy and Spain. Sources were T cells, B-cell-depleted T cells, or PBMCs; the material itself was cDNA or gDNA.

CDR1 is SNHLY and CDR2 is FYNNEI in the germline V gene. CDR3 length: 13 residues. Trimming left V 5 bases short and J 1 base short, with 8 bases between. Only in-frame clones appear in the TCRdb table, and some are missing; sequencing was by immunoSEQ multiplex PCR. Here the sample spans some 56,000 clones, 86% being singletons. Sequenced input: peripheral blood. This receptor was taken from a woman older than 75 with acute or convalescent COVID-19. The rearrangement joins TRBV2 to TRBJ1-1; D remains unclear. CDR3 region: CASSSTPNTEAFF. The CDR3 coding sequence is TGTGCCAGCAGTTCTACTCCGAACACTGAAGCTTTCTTT.